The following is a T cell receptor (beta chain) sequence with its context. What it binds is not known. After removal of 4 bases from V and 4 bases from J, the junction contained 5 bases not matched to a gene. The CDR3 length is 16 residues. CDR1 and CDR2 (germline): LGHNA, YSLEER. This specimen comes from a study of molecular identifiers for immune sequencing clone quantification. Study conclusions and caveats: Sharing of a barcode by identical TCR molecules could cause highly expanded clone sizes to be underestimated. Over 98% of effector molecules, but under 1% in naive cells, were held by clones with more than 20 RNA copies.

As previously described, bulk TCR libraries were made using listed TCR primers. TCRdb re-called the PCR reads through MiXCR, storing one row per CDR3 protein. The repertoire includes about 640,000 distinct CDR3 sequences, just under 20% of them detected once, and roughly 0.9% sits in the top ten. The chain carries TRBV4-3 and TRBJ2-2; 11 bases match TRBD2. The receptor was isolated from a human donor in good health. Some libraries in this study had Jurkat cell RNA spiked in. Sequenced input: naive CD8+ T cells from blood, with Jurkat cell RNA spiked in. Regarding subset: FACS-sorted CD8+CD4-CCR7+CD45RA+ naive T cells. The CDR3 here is CASSLTSGRGTGELFF. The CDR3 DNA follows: TGCGCCAGCAGCCTTACTAGCGGGAGAGGCACCGGGGAGCTGTTTTTT.